One and the same sample provided the 23 T cell receptor beta chains below, sequenced in a study of T cell responses to AZD1222 COVID-19 vaccine. Assay used: immunoSEQ multiplex PCR; TCRdb lists only in-frame clones, some missing. The sample lists 90,000 to 130,000 clones; around 90% were seen once. The source material was peripheral blood, sampled 28 days after the second AZD1222 dose. These TCRs come from an adult who received the AZD1222 COVID-19 vaccine.

This clone has a single count. J is TRBJ2-2 and V is TRBV6-1; D might be TRBD1 (5 bases). Trimming took 0 bases from V and 5 from J, leaving 10 bases between them. The CDR3 covers 15 residues. Germline-derived CDR1 and CDR2 are MNHNS and SASEGT. The CDR3 DNA sequence: TGTGCCAGCAGTGAAGCGCAGGGTTTGACCGGGGAGCTGTTTTTT. It encodes CASSEAQGLTGELFF.

The gene calls are TRBV6-2 or TRBV6-3 and TRBJ1-4, with D unclear. V lost 6 bases and J lost 0, with 14 bases in between. CDR1 and CDR2 (germline): MNHEY, SVGEGT. The CDR3 has 16 amino acids. CDR3 sequence reads: CASSPGRPPTNEKLFF. The CDR3 nucleotides are TGTGCCAGCAGCCCTGGTCGTCCTCCAACTAATGAAAAACTGTTTTTT.

This chain's CDR3 is CASSPFQGGNSPLHF. The DNA for the CDR3 is TGCGCCAGCAGCCCCTTCCAGGGAGGGAATTCACCCCTCCACTTT. The chain joins TRBV4-1 to TRBJ1-6, with D perhaps matching TRBD1 (5 bases). Germline loops: CDR1 MGHRA, CDR2 YSYEKL. The germline V and J ends were trimmed by 4 bases and 7 bases, with 14 bases remaining between them. The CDR3 runs 15 residues.

The chain combines TRBV5-1 with TRBJ2-7; D is unclear. V lost 3 bases to trimming and J lost 2 bases, with 12 bases between them. CDR3 length: 14 amino acids. Per germline, CDR1 SGHRS and CDR2 YFSETQ. The CDR3 DNA reads as TGCGCCAGCAGCTCCTTCGGATCCCCCTACGAGCAGTACTTC. Its translation: CASSSFGSPYEQYF.

The chain joins TRBV15 to TRBJ1-1; 10 positions match TRBD1. Germline CDR1 reads LNHNV; CDR2 reads YYDKDF (reference sequence). This CDR3 is built from 15 residues. Losses at the gene ends were 5 bases for V and 5 bases for J; bases not matched to a gene: 8. The DNA for the CDR3 is TGTGCCACCAGCCCCTTTGGGACAGGGGATACTGAAGCTTTCTTT. Protein: CATSPFGTGDTEAFF.

CDR3 in amino acids: CASSLGGNYGYTF. CDR3 DNA: TGTGCCAGCAGTTTGGGGGGTAACTATGGCTACACCTTC. This rearrangement joins TRBV28 to TRBJ1-2; TRBD1 might be the D (5 bases). The CDR3 length is 13 residues. Germline CDR1 reads MDHEN; CDR2 reads SYDVKM. V gave up 3 bases and J gave up 1 base, with 6 bases separating them.

The chain is built from TRBV12-3 or TRBV12-4 and TRBJ1-5; 10 positions agree with TRBD1. This CDR3 is built from 13 residues. The V gene end was trimmed by 8 bases and the J gene end by 2 bases; junction bases not matched to a gene: 0. The CDR3 DNA sequence: TGTGCCAGCGGGACAGGGGGCAATCAGCCCCAGCATTTT. Translation gives CASGTGGNQPQHF.

J is TRBJ1-1 and V is TRBV6-5; 9 positions agree with TRBD1. The CDR3 has 14 amino acids. V lost 5 bases to trimming and J lost 3 bases; unmatched junction nucleotides: 4. Germline V lookup: CDR1 MNHEY, CDR2 SVGAGI. CDR3 bases: TGTGCCAGCAGTACACAGGGGGCTTACACTGAAGCTTTCTTT. Residues: CASSTQGAYTEAFF.

The chain is built from TRBV9 and TRBJ2-6; 7 nucleotides line up with TRBD2. V trimming: 4 bases; J trimming: 1 base; junction bases outside the gene matches: 14. CDR3 size: 19 residues. From germline, CDR1 is SGDLS and CDR2 YYNGEE. The CDR3 DNA reads as TGTGCCAGCAGCTTGCTACCGGGACTAACCGGGTCTGGGGCCAACGTCCTGACTTTC. It translates to CASSLLPGLTGSGANVLTF.

This rearrangement joins TRBV11-2 to TRBJ1-3; D is perhaps TRBD1 (5 bases). Germline V gene sequence: CDR1 SGHAT, CDR2 FQNNGV. V lost 6 bases to trimming and J lost 1 base, with 10 bases between them. The CDR3 runs 14 residues. The CDR3 DNA follows: TGTGCCAGCAGTCCACAGGTTTCTGGAAACACCATATATTTT. Protein: CASSPQVSGNTIYF.

This chain uses TRBV6-5 with TRBJ2-1; D is unclear. The length of the CDR3 is 14 residues. Trimming left V 8 bases short and J 0 bases short, with 11 bases between. Germline V CDR1 and CDR2: MNHEY, SVGAGI. In DNA, the CDR3 is TGTGCCAGCCGAGGTCATGTCTCCTACAATGAGCAGTTCTTC. Protein: CASRGHVSYNEQFF.

This chain connects TRBV19 to TRBJ2-1, with 8 bases aligning to TRBD1. V dropped 3 bases and J dropped 5; count of bases not matched to a gene: 6. The CDR3 is made up of 15 amino acids. Germline lookup yields CDR1 LNHDA and CDR2 SQIVND (reference sequence). CDR3 sequence (DNA): TGTGCCAGTAGTATCCGAGACAGGGGAAACAATGAGCAGTTCTTC. Its translation is CASSIRDRGNNEQFF.

The rearrangement uses TRBV7-8 and TRBJ2-7, with D possibly matching TRBD1 (5 bases). Germline V gene data show CDR1 as SGHVS and CDR2 as FQNEAQ. V lost 1 base to trimming and J lost 3 bases, with 10 bases between them. The CDR3 extends over 14 amino acids. The CDR3 is CASSLGWQGYEQYF. The CDR3 DNA follows: TGTGCCAGCAGCTTAGGGTGGCAGGGCTACGAGCAGTACTTC.

The J gene is TRBJ1-1, the V gene TRBV6-5; 8 positions agree with TRBD1. Germline V CDR1 and CDR2: MNHEY, SVGAGI. CDR3 length: 14 residues. With 4 bases clipped from V and 5 bases from J, the junction kept 6 bases outside the gene matches. DNA of the CDR3: TGTGCCAGCAGTTCCGGACAGGGATGGACTGAAGCTTTCTTT. The encoded protein is CASSSGQGWTEAFF.

The chain recombines TRBV28 with TRBJ2-1, with TRBD2 matching 9 bases. The CDR3 is 18 amino acids. In germline, CDR1 is MDHEN, CDR2 SYDVKM. V shed 5 bases, J shed 2 bases, and the junction held 13 bases outside the gene matches. CDR3 residues: CASSPRGAGGLPYNEQFF. In nucleotides, the CDR3 is TGTGCCAGCAGTCCCCGAGGAGCGGGAGGCCTCCCCTACAATGAGCAGTTCTTC. The whole variable domain, remainder taken from reference TRBV28 and TRBJ2-1, is DVKVTQSSRYLVKRTGEKVFLECVQDMDHENMFWYRQDPGLGLRLIYFSYDVKMKEKGDIPEGYSVSREKKERFSLILESASTNQTSMYLCASSPRGAGGLPYNEQFFGPGTRLTVL.

V and J are TRBV5-1 and TRBJ1-5; D perhaps matches TRBD1 (5 bases). Trimming left V 4 bases short and J 0 bases short, with 11 bases between. CDR3 length equals 15 residues. CDR1 and CDR2 from the germline V gene are SGHRS and YFSETQ. The CDR3 region has the DNA TGCGCCAGCAGCCTGACGGGGGGTAGCAATCAGCCCCAGCATTTT. Translating gives CASSLTGGSNQPQHF.

The CDR3 DNA follows: TGTGCCTGGAGTGTAATTGATACGCAGTATTTT. Its protein is CAWSVIDTQYF. The V and J genes are TRBV30 and TRBJ2-3; D gene unclear. V lost 0 bases and J lost 6, with 4 bases in between. CDR3 length: 11 residues. Germline CDR1 and CDR2: GTSNPN and SVGIG (reference sequence).

This sequence joins TRBV28 and TRBJ2-5, with 9 bases matching TRBD1. Germline CDR1 is MDHEN and CDR2 is SYDVKM. Trimming took 4 bases from V and 4 from J; bases not matched to a gene: 1. The CDR3 is 13 residues long. CDR3 bases: TGTGCCAGCAGTTGGACAGGGGTAGAGACCCAGTACTTC. The encoded protein is CASSWTGVETQYF. The whole variable domain, filled in from reference TRBV28 and TRBJ2-5, reads DVKVTQSSRYLVKRTGEKVFLECVQDMDHENMFWYRQDPGLGLRLIYFSYDVKMKEKGDIPEGYSVSREKKERFSLILESASTNQTSMYLCASSWTGVETQYFGPGTRLLVL.

V is TRBV5-1 and J is TRBJ1-3, with a weak D call TRBD1 (5 bases). With 1 base removed from V and 0 bases from J, the gap between germline ends came to 14 bases. The CDR3 runs 17 residues. In germline, CDR1 is SGHRS, CDR2 YFSETQ. The CDR3: CASSLRGDSNSGNTIYF. CDR3 DNA: TGCGCCAGCAGCTTGAGGGGCGACAGCAACTCTGGAAACACCATATATTTT.

The chain couples TRBV4-1 to TRBJ1-1, with D possibly matching TRBD1 (5 bases). In germline, CDR1 is MGHRA, CDR2 YSYEKL. Between the trimmed V and J ends, which lost 1 base and 4 bases, there was a span of 16 bases. The CDR3 is made up of 16 amino acids. The CDR3 region has the DNA TGCGCCAGCAGCCAAGGGGAGTGGGGGTTCGGCACTGAAGCTTTCTTT. It encodes CASSQGEWGFGTEAFF.

The chain employs TRBV14 and TRBJ2-1; the match to TRBD2 covers 10 bases. The CDR3 runs 15 residues. Looked up from germline, CDR1 is SGHDN and CDR2 is FVKESK. The junction had 6 bases not matched to a gene; V was cut back by 2 bases and J by 8 bases. CDR3 sequence reads: CASSQPAGGFDEQFF. The CDR3 bases are TGTGCCAGCAGCCAACCAGCGGGAGGGTTCGATGAGCAGTTCTTC.

This sequence joins TRBV14 and TRBJ2-3, with no clear D. The V end lost 0 bases, the J end lost 6 bases, and 7 bases lay between the germline ends. The V gene's germline CDR1 is SGHDN and CDR2 FVKESK. CDR3 length equals 13 residues. In nucleotides, the CDR3 is TGTGCCAGCAGCCAAGAAGCCAGTGATACGCAGTATTTT. Its protein is CASSQEASDTQYF.

This clone showed up just once. The chain employs TRBV3-1 (or the pseudogene TRBV3-2) and TRBJ1-2, with TRBD1 matching over 7 bases. The CDR3 is 14 residues long. CDR1 LGHDT and CDR2 YNNKEL come from the germline V gene (reference sequence). V gave up 4 bases and J gave up 3 bases; unmatched junction bases: 5. This CDR3 is CASSLNRGDYGYTF. DNA for the CDR3: TGTGCCAGCAGCCTGAACAGGGGTGACTATGGCTACACCTTC.